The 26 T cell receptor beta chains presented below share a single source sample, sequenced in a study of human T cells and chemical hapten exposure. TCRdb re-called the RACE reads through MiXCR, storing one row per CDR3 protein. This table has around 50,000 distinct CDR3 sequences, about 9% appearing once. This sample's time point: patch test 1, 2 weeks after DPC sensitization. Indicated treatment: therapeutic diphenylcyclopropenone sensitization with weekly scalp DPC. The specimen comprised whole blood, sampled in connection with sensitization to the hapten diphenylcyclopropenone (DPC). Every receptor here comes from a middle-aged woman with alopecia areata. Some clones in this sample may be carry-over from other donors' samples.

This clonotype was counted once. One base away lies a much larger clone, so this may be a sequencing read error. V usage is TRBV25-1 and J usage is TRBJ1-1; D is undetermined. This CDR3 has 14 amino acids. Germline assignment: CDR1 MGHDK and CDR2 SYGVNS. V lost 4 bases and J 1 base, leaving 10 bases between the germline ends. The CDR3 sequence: CASSGEPTNTEAFF. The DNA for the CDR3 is TGTGCCAGCAGTGGGGAACCGACGAACACTGAAGCTTTCTTT.

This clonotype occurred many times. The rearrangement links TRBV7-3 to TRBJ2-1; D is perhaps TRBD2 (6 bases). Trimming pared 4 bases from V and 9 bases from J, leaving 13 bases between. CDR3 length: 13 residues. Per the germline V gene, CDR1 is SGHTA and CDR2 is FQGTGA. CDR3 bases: TGTGCCAGCAGCTCCGCGGGATGGAGTGAGCAGTTCTTC. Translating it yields CASSSAGWSEQFF.

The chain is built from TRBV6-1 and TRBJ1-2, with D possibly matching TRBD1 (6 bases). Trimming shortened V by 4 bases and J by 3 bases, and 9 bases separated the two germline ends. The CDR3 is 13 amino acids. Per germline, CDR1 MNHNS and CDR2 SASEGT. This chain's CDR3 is CASSVKGDYGYTF. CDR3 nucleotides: TGTGCCAGCAGTGTAAAGGGGGACTATGGCTACACCTTC.

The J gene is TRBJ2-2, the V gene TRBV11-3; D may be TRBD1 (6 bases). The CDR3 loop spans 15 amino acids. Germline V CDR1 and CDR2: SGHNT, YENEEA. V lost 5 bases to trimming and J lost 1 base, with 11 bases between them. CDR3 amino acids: CASSTGHLNTGELFF. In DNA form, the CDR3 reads TGTGCCAGCAGCACGGGACACCTGAACACCGGGGAGCTGTTTTTT. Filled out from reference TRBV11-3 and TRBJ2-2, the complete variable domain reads EAGVVQSPRYKIIEKKQPVAFWCNPISGHNTLYWYLQNLGQGPELLIRYENEEAVDDSQLPKDRFSAERLKGVDSTLKIQPAELGDSAVYLCASSTGHLNTGELFFGEGSRLTVL.

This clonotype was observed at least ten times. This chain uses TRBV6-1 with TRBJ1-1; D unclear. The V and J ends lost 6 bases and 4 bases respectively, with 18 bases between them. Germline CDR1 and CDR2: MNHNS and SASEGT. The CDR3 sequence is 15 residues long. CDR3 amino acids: CASRPQTLIGTEAFF. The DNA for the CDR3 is TGTGCCAGCAGACCGCAGACCCTAATCGGCACTGAAGCTTTCTTT.

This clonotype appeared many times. The DNA of the CDR3 is TGTGCCAGCAGCTTCGCGGCTCCTCGGAACACTGAAGCTTTCTTT. The encoded protein is CASSFAAPRNTEAFF. This sequence joins TRBV7-9 and TRBJ1-1; no firm D call. This CDR3 has 15 amino acids. The germline V gene has CDR1 SEHNR and CDR2 FQNEAQ (reference sequence). Trimming took 3 bases from V and 1 from J, leaving 12 bases between them.

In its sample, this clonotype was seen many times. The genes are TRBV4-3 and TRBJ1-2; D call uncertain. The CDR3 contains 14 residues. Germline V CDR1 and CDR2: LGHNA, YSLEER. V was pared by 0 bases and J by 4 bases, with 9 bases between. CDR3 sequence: CASSQDRSAYGYTF. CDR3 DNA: TGCGCCAGCAGCCAAGATCGGAGTGCCTATGGCTACACCTTC.

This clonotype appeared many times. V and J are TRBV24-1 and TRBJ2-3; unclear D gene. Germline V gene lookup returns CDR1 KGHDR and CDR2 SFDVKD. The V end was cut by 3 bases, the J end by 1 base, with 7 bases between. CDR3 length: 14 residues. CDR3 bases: TGTGCCACCAGTGATCATGATGGCACAGATACGCAGTATTTT. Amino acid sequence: CATSDHDGTDTQYF.

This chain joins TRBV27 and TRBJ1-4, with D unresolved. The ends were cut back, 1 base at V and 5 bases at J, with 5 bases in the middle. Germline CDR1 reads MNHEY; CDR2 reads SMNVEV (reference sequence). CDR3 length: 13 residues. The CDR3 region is CASSLYENEKLFF. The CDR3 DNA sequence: TGTGCCAGCAGTTTATACGAAAATGAAAAACTGTTTTTT.

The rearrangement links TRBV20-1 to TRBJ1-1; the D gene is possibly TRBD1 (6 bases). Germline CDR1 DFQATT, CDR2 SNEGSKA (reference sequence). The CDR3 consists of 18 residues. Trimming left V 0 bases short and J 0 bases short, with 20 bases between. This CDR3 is CSARDPGRGPSMNTEAFF. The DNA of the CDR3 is TGCAGTGCTAGAGATCCGGGCAGGGGCCCCTCTATGAACACTGAAGCTTTCTTT.

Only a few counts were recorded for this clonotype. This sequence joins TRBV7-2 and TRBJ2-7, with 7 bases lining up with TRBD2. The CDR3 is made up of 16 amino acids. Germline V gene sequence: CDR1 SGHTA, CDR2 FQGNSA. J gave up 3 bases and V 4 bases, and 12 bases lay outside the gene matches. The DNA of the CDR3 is TGTGCCAGCAGCTCCGCCCGGGCTGGGAGGGGCTACGAGCAGTACTTC. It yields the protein CASSSARAGRGYEQYF.

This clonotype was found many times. CDR3 protein: CASSQYNEQFF. In DNA form, the CDR3 reads TGTGCCAGCAGCCAATACAATGAGCAGTTCTTC. This chain connects TRBV11-1 to TRBJ2-1; D is unresolved. CDR1 and CDR2 (germline): SGHAT, FQDESV (reference sequence). V lost 5 bases, J lost 4 bases, and 3 bases lay in between. CDR3 size: 11 residues.

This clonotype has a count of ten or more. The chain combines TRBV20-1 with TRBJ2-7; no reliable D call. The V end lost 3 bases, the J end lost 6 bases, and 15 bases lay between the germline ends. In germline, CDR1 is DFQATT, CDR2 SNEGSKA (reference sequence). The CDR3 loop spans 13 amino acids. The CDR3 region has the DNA TGCAGTGCTAGTAGCAATCTAAAGGGCGAGCAGTACTTC. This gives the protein CSASSNLKGEQYF.

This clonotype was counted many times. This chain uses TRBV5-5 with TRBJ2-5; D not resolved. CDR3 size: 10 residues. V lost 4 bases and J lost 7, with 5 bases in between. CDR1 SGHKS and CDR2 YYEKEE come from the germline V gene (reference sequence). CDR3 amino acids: CASSHGTQYF. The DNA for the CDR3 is TGTGCCAGCAGCCATGGGACCCAGTACTTC.

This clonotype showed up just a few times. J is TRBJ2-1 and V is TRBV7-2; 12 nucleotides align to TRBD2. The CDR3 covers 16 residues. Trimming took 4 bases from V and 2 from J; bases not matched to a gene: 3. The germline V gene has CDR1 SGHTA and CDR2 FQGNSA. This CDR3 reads CASSSRLAGAYNEQFF. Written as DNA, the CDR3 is TGTGCCAGCAGCTCGAGACTAGCGGGGGCCTACAATGAGCAGTTCTTC. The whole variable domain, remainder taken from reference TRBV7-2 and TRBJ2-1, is GAGVSQSPSNKVTEKGKDVELRCDPISGHTALYWYRQSLGQGLEFLIYFQGNSAPDKSGLPSDRFSAERTGGSVSTLTIQRTQQEDSAVYLCASSSRLAGAYNEQFFGPGTRLTVL.

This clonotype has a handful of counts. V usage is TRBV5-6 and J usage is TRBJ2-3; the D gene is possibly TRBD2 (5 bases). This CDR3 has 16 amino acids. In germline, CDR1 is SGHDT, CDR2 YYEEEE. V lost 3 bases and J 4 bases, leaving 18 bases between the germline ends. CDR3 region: CASSSPPGVWPDTQYF. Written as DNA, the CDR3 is TGTGCCAGCAGCTCCCCCCCCGGGGTTTGGCCAGATACGCAGTATTTT.

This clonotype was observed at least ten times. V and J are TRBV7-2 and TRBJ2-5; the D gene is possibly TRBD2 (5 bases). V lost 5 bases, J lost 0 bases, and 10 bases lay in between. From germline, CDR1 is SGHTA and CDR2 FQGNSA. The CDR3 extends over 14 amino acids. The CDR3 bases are TGTGCCAGCAGCGGAGACTACTACCAAGAGACCCAGTACTTC. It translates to CASSGDYYQETQYF.

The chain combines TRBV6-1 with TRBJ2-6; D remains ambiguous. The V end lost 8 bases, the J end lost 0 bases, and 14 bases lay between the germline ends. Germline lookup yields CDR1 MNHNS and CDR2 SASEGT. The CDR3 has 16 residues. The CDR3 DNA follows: TGTGCCAGCCAGAGGAGTCCCATCTCTGGGGCCAACGTCCTGACTTTC. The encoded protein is CASQRSPISGANVLTF.

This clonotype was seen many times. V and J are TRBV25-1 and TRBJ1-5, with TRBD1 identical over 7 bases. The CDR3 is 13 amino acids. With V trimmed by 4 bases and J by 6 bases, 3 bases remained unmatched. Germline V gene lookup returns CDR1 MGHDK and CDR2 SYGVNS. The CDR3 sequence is CASSGQGGQPQHF. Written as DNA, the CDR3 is TGTGCCAGCAGTGGGCAGGGGGGTCAGCCCCAGCATTTT.

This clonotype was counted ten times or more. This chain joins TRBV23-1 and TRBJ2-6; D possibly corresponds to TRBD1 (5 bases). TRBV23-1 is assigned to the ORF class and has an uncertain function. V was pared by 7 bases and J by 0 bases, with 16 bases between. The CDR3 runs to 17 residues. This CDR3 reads CASKGVADSSGANVLTF. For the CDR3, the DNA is TGCGCCAGCAAAGGTGTCGCAGACAGCTCTGGGGCCAACGTCCTGACTTTC.

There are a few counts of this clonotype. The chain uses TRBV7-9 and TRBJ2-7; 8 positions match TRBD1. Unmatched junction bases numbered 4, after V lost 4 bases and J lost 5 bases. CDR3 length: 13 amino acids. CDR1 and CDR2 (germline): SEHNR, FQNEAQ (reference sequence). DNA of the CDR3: TGTGCCAGCAGCTGGTGGACAGGGAACGAGCAGTACTTC. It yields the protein CASSWWTGNEQYF.

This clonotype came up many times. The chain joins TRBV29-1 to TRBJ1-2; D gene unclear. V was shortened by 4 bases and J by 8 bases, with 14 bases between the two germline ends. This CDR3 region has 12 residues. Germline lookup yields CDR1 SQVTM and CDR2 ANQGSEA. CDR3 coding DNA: TGCAGCGTTGTTCGCAACCTGGGGGGCTACACCTTC. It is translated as CSVVRNLGGYTF.

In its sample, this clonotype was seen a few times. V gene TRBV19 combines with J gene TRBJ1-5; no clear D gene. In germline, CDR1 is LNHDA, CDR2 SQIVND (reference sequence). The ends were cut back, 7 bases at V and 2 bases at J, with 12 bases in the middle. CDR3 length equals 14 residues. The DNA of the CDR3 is TGTGCCAGTAAGGAAGCGTCAGGCAATCAGCCCCAGCATTTT. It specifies CASKEASGNQPQHF.

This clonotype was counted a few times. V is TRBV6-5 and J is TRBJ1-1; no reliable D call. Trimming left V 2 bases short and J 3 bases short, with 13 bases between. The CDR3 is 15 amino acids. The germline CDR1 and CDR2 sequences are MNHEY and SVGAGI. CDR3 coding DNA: TGTGCCAGCAGTTACGTCCGAACGGCCCACACTGAAGCTTTCTTT. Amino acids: CASSYVRTAHTEAFF.

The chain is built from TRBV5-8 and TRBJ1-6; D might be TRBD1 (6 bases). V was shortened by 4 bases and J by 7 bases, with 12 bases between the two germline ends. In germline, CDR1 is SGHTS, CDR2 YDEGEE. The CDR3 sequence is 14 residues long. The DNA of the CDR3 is TGTGCCAGCAGCCTAGGACAGCTAAATTCACCCCTCCACTTT. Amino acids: CASSLGQLNSPLHF.

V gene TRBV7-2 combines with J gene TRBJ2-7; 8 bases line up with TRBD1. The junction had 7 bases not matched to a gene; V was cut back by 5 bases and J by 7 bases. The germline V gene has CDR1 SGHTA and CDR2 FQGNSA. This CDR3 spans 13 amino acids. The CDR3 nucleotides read TGTGCCAGCAGCCTAGACAGGGGTAATGAGCAGTACTTC. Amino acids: CASSLDRGNEQYF.